These 30 T cell receptor beta chains came from one sample sequenced in a study of control samples from healthy donors and cancer patients. TCRdb keeps only in-frame clones here, not all; method: immunoSEQ multiplex PCR. The sample lists around 90,000 clones, around nine tenths occurring once. Sequenced material: blood. The receptors here all came from a man aged 25-45 years in good health.

This clone showed up just once. CDR3 residues: CASSLDTLATNEKLFF. The CDR3 bases are TGTGCCAGCAGTTTAGACACACTTGCAACTAATGAAAAACTGTTTTTT. This chain joins TRBV27 and TRBJ1-4; D not certain. Trimming took off 2 bases at V and 0 bases at J, with 10 bases between the two ends. The germline CDR1 and CDR2 sequences are MNHEY and SMNVEV (reference sequence). This CDR3 contains 16 residues.

This sequence joins TRBV9 and TRBJ1-2; D is ambiguous. Germline CDR1 reads SGDLS; CDR2 reads YYNGEE. Deletions cut 1 base from V and 0 bases from J, with 19 bases between. The CDR3 is made up of 18 amino acids. CDR3 residues: CASSVIPVTLTPNYGYTF. CDR3 in DNA: TGTGCCAGCAGCGTAATCCCAGTGACACTAACCCCTAACTATGGCTACACCTTC.

The chain uses TRBV7-9 and TRBJ2-2, with D maybe TRBD2 (6 bases). CDR1 SEHNR and CDR2 FQNEAQ come from the germline V gene (reference sequence). The CDR3 is 16 residues long. V was cut by 5 bases and J by 0 bases, with 13 bases left in between. The CDR3 DNA follows: TGTGCCAGCAGCCCCCCCGGGACTTCGAACACCGGGGAGCTGTTTTTT. Translated, it gives CASSPPGTSNTGELFF.

This chain links TRBV4-2 with TRBJ2-1, with unresolved D. The CDR3 sequence is 14 residues long. V shed 5 bases and J shed 10 bases, with 18 bases lying between them. Germline V gene data show CDR1 as LGHNA and CDR2 as YNFKEQ. CDR3 residues: CASSSTREGREQFF. CDR3 sequence (DNA): TGTGCCAGCAGCTCTACCCGAGAAGGCAGGGAGCAGTTCTTC.

This chain joins TRBV11-3 and TRBJ2-4; possibly TRBD2 for D (5 bases). This CDR3 contains 13 residues. The V and J ends lost 3 bases and 3 bases respectively, with 6 bases between them. Germline V gene lookup returns CDR1 SGHNT and CDR2 YENEEA. This chain's CDR3 is CASSFGGKNIQYF. The CDR3, as DNA: TGTGCCAGCAGCTTCGGAGGCAAAAACATTCAGTACTTC.

V and J are TRBV3-1 (or the pseudogene TRBV3-2) and TRBJ2-1; maybe TRBD2 (5 bases). Per germline, CDR1 LGHDT and CDR2 YNNKEL (reference sequence). V was pared by 4 bases and J by 2 bases, with 9 bases between. The CDR3 spans 14 residues. The DNA for the CDR3 is TGTGCCAGCAGCCTCCACGGGGCCTACAATGAGCAGTTCTTC. This encodes CASSLHGAYNEQFF.

The table lists this clone with a count of one. V usage is TRBV5-6 and J usage is TRBJ1-1; D is undetermined. V gave up 4 bases and J gave up 5 bases, with 12 bases separating them. The CDR3 is 13 amino acids. Per the germline V gene, CDR1 is SGHDT and CDR2 is YYEEEE. DNA of the CDR3: TGTGCCAGCAGCCCGGCGGGGAGGACTGAAGCTTTCTTT. Its translation: CASSPAGRTEAFF.

The V gene is TRBV7-9, the J gene TRBJ1-1, with D perhaps matching TRBD1 (6 bases). The CDR3 totals 16 residues. Germline loops: CDR1 SEHNR, CDR2 FQNEAQ (reference sequence). Between the trimmed V and J ends, which lost 3 bases and 0 bases, there was a span of 14 bases. The CDR3 here is CASSLSGGALNTEAFF. DNA of the CDR3: TGTGCCAGCAGCTTGTCCGGGGGCGCCTTGAACACTGAAGCTTTCTTT. Full variable domain (rest looked up from reference TRBV7-9 and TRBJ1-1): DTGVSQNPRHKITKRGQNVTFRCDPISEHNRLYWYRQTLGQGPEFLTYFQNEAQLEKSRLLSDRFSAERPKGSFSTLEIQRTEQGDSAMYLCASSLSGGALNTEAFFGQGTRLTVV.

The rearrangement links TRBV7-9 to TRBJ2-1; 7 bases line up with TRBD1. V dropped 5 bases and J dropped 6; count of bases not matched to a gene: 7. Germline lookup yields CDR1 SEHNR and CDR2 FQNEAQ (reference sequence). The CDR3 contains 14 residues. CDR3 in amino acids: CASSHSTGINEQFF. Here the CDR3 DNA reads TGTGCCAGCAGCCACTCGACAGGGATCAATGAGCAGTTCTTC.

The genes are TRBV6-1 and TRBJ2-5, with TRBD1 identical over 8 bases. Germline CDR1 reads MNHNS; CDR2 reads SASEGT. V dropped 2 bases and J dropped 2; count of bases not matched to a gene: 7. The CDR3 spans 16 residues. Here the CDR3 DNA reads TGTGCCAGCAGTGAAATCTCGGGGACAGGACAAGAGACCCAGTACTTC. It is translated as CASSEISGTGQETQYF.

The gene calls are TRBV19 and TRBJ2-5; D is possibly TRBD1 (5 bases). CDR3 size: 13 residues. The V end lost 6 bases, the J end lost 1 base, and 9 bases lay between the germline ends. Looked up from germline, CDR1 is LNHDA and CDR2 is SQIVND (reference sequence). CDR3 nucleotide sequence: TGTGCCAGTAGAGACAGAGTCCAAGAGACCCAGTACTTC. Encoded protein: CASRDRVQETQYF.

The chain recombines TRBV10-1 with TRBJ2-3, with TRBD2 identical over 12 bases. This CDR3 is built from 18 residues. V lost 2 bases to trimming and J lost 0 bases; unmatched junction nucleotides: 6. Germline assignment: CDR1 WNHNN and CDR2 SYGVQD (reference sequence). In DNA, the CDR3 is TGCGCCAGCAGTGAGGGGCTAGCGGGGGGGCCTAGCACAGATACGCAGTATTTT. It specifies CASSEGLAGGPSTDTQYF.

The genes are TRBV6-5 and TRBJ1-5; 8 nucleotides agree with TRBD1. Per germline, CDR1 MNHEY and CDR2 SVGAGI. This CDR3 is 13 amino acids long. The J segment lost 6 bases and the V segment lost 6 bases, leaving 4 bases of the junction unmatched. The CDR3 coding sequence is TGTGCCAGCAGGACAGGGGATAGTCAGCCCCAGCATTTT. Amino acid sequence: CASRTGDSQPQHF.

This clone has at least ten counts. J is TRBJ2-1 and V is TRBV10-2; 10 bases line up with TRBD1. Trimming cost V 3 bases and J 3 bases; bases outside gene matches: 8. This CDR3 is built from 17 residues. Germline V CDR1 and CDR2: WSHSY, SAAADI. Written as DNA, the CDR3 is TGCGCCAGCAGTGATTTAAGGGGGACAGGGGTCTACAATGAGCAGTTCTTC. Protein product: CASSDLRGTGVYNEQFF.

The chain carries TRBV2 and TRBJ1-2; D unclear. Per germline, CDR1 SNHLY and CDR2 FYNNEI. V lost 8 bases and J 5 bases, leaving 12 bases between the germline ends. CDR3 length equals 12 residues. The CDR3, as DNA: TGTGCCAGCCGGCAAGGGTTTTATGGCTACACCTTC. This encodes CASRQGFYGYTF.

This clone has a handful of counts. The chain carries TRBV27 and TRBJ2-3; weak D call: TRBD2 (5 bases). This CDR3 is built from 12 residues. CDR1 MNHEY and CDR2 SMNVEV come from the germline V gene (reference sequence). Trimming cost V 7 bases and J 7 bases, with 12 bases left between them. Here the CDR3 reads CASNTRGNTQYF. CDR3 bases: TGTGCCAGCAACACCCGAGGGAATACGCAGTATTTT.

The chain carries TRBV7-2 and TRBJ2-6; the match to TRBD2 covers 7 bases. The CDR3 totals 17 residues. V trimming: 3 bases; J trimming: 4 bases; junction bases outside the gene matches: 9. Germline-derived CDR1 and CDR2 are SGHTA and FQGNSA. The CDR3 loop is CASSFGTGGSGANVLTF. The CDR3 nucleotides read TGTGCCAGCAGCTTTGGGACGGGAGGTTCCGGGGCCAACGTCCTGACTTTC. Using reference TRBV7-2 and TRBJ2-6 for the parts outside the CDR3, the full variable domain is GAGVSQSPSNKVTEKGKDVELRCDPISGHTALYWYRQSLGQGLEFLIYFQGNSAPDKSGLPSDRFSAERTGGSVSTLTIQRTQQEDSAVYLCASSFGTGGSGANVLTFGAGSRLTVL.

V and J are TRBV21-1 and TRBJ1-2. TRBV21-1 is a listed pseudogene. CDR3 length: 16 residues. The DNA for the CDR3 is TGTGCCAGCAGCAAAGAACGGCAGTCGAAGGTCTCTGGCTACACCTTC. It is translated as CASSKERQSKVSGYTF.

The chain uses TRBV30 and TRBJ1-2, with D possibly being TRBD1 (5 bases). V lost 3 bases to trimming and J lost 4 bases, with 9 bases between them. This CDR3 is built from 12 residues. Looked up from germline, CDR1 is GTSNPN and CDR2 is SVGIG (reference sequence). DNA of the CDR3: TGTGCCTGGAGCGCAGGGTTCTATGGCTACACCTTC. Protein sequence: CAWSAGFYGYTF.

Remarks on this clone: The junction differs from germline at one of its ends, possibly a read error. The chain joins TRBV27 to TRBJ2-5, with 7 bases lining up with TRBD1. The CDR3 spans 11 residues. Looked up from germline, CDR1 is MNHEY and CDR2 is SMNVEV (reference sequence). This CDR3 is CASRAGTALDF. The CDR3 nucleotides are TGTGCCAGCAGGGCCGGGACAGCGCTCGACTTC.

The gene calls are TRBV3-1 (or the pseudogene TRBV3-2) and TRBJ1-3, with D perhaps matching TRBD1 (5 bases). Germline lookup yields CDR1 LGHDT and CDR2 YNNKEL (reference sequence). This CDR3 comprises 14 residues. Trimming took off 4 bases at V and 3 bases at J, with 10 bases between the two ends. Here the CDR3 reads CASSPQVVGNTIYF. Here the CDR3 DNA reads TGTGCCAGCAGCCCACAGGTCGTTGGAAACACCATATATTTT.

The rearrangement joins TRBV30 to TRBJ2-4; D possibly corresponds to TRBD2 (5 bases). V was pared by 3 bases and J by 6 bases, with 12 bases between. Germline-derived CDR1 and CDR2 are GTSNPN and SVGIG (reference sequence). This CDR3 region has 13 residues. The CDR3 region has the DNA TGTGCCTGGAGGGCTAGCCAACGAAACATTCAGTACTTC. Residues: CAWRASQRNIQYF.

The chain employs TRBV2 and TRBJ1-5; perhaps TRBD1 as D (6 bases). The CDR3 contains 15 residues. Looked up from germline, CDR1 is SNHLY and CDR2 is FYNNEI. V lost 7 bases and J lost 4, with 17 bases in between. CDR3 nucleotide sequence: TGTGCCAGCACAACCGGGGGCGAAAGGAATCAGCCCCAGCATTTT. Protein product: CASTTGGERNQPQHF.

The genes are TRBV7-9 and TRBJ1-3, with D unclear. The CDR3 totals 16 residues. V was clipped by 3 bases and J by 0 bases, with 12 bases between them. The germline gives CDR1 SEHNR, CDR2 FQNEAQ (reference sequence). CDR3 protein: CASSFQSGSSGNTIYF. As DNA, the CDR3 is TGTGCCAGCAGCTTTCAGTCAGGAAGCTCTGGAAACACCATATATTTT.

This clone was seen a few times. The chain has TRBV3-1 (or the pseudogene TRBV3-2) and TRBJ2-5; TRBD2 matches at 14 bases. Unmatched junction bases numbered 18, after V lost 4 bases and J lost 5 bases. This CDR3 is built from 20 residues. Per the germline V gene, CDR1 is LGHDT and CDR2 is YNNKEL (reference sequence). The CDR3 nucleotides are TGTGCCAGCAGCCCGACTAGCGGGGGGGCCGAAATAAGTTTGCGGGAGACCCAGTACTTC. Its translation: CASSPTSGGAEISLRETQYF.

V is TRBV15 and J is TRBJ1-1, with D tentatively TRBD1 (5 bases). Germline assignment: CDR1 LNHNV and CDR2 YYDKDF (reference sequence). This CDR3 comprises 15 residues. Trimming cost V 0 bases and J 0 bases, with 8 bases left between them. CDR3 amino acids: CATSRDEGLNTEAFF. CDR3 in DNA: TGTGCCACCAGCAGAGATGAGGGACTGAACACTGAAGCTTTCTTT.

The chain couples TRBV5-1 to TRBJ2-1, with 10 bases matching TRBD2. CDR1 and CDR2 (germline): SGHRS, YFSETQ. Trimming cost V 4 bases and J 5 bases; bases outside gene matches: 9. CDR3 length equals 16 residues. CDR3 in DNA: TGCGCCAGCAGCCCCGGACTAGCGGTGATCCACAATGAGCAGTTCTTC. It yields the protein CASSPGLAVIHNEQFF.

The chain carries TRBV30 and TRBJ1-6; D gene uncertain. The CDR3 contains 15 residues. In germline, CDR1 is GTSNPN, CDR2 SVGIG (reference sequence). Trimming left V 3 bases short and J 1 base short, with 10 bases between. The CDR3 protein is CAWRVRDSYNSPLHF. The CDR3 DNA follows: TGTGCCTGGAGGGTCCGGGATTCCTATAATTCACCCCTCCACTTT.

This clone has more than one count but fewer than ten. V is TRBV9 and J is TRBJ1-4; D ambiguous. This CDR3 is 17 amino acids long. Per the germline V gene, CDR1 is SGDLS and CDR2 is YYNGEE. Trimming cost V 3 bases and J 6 bases, with 21 bases left between them. The CDR3 nucleotides read TGTGCCAGCAGCGGAGGGCCACCGGACGGAAGACATGAAAAACTGTTTTTT. Amino acid sequence: CASSGGPPDGRHEKLFF.

This chain links TRBV24-1 with TRBJ2-5; weak D call: TRBD1 (7 bases). The CDR3 sequence is 16 residues long. V dropped 0 bases and J dropped 5 bases, with 15 bases sitting between them. Germline lookup yields CDR1 KGHDR and CDR2 SFDVKD. The CDR3 sequence: CATSDLPRAGGETQYF. Written as DNA, the CDR3 is TGTGCCACCAGTGATTTGCCCCGGGCAGGGGGGGAGACCCAGTACTTC.